This entry lists 18 T cell receptor beta chains sequenced from one sample in a study of T cells in Graves' hyperthyroidism and ophthalmopathy. Amplification targeted TCR beta CDR3 regions from RNA transcripts. TCR CDR3 regions were first amplified by RT-PCR with HTBI primers. TCRdb used MiXCR to reprocess the multiplex PCR reads, holding one entry per CDR3 protein. Of 470,000 or so distinct CDR3 sequences listed, around 21% are singletons. The material sequenced was blood. Receptors originate from a man between 18 and 35 years old with Graves' hyperthyroidism.

This clonotype was recorded at least ten times. The rearrangement links TRBV28 to TRBJ2-7; weak D call: TRBD1 (6 bases). The CDR3 covers 15 residues. From germline, CDR1 is MDHEN and CDR2 SYDVKM. V lost 1 base, J lost 3 bases, and 13 bases lay in between. The CDR3 DNA follows: TGTGCCAGCAGTTTATCTCCAGGGACAAACTACGAGCAGTACTTC. It encodes CASSLSPGTNYEQYF.

The chain joins TRBV6-1 to TRBJ1-2, with 9 positions matching TRBD1. This CDR3 has 14 amino acids. Germline lookup yields CDR1 MNHNS and CDR2 SASEGT. Trimming took 4 bases from V and 7 from J; bases not matched to a gene: 7. CDR3 bases: TGTGCCAGCAGTGTAATCCAGGACAGGGGTGGCTACACCTTC. Encoded protein: CASSVIQDRGGYTF.

This clonotype occurred many times. The DNA of the CDR3 is TGTGCCATTGGGCACACGGCCTACGAGCAGTACTTC. Its translation: CAIGHTAYEQYF. The V gene is TRBV7-8, the J gene TRBJ2-7; D gene unclear. The CDR3 consists of 12 residues. Trimming shortened V by 10 bases and J by 2 bases, and 12 bases separated the two germline ends. CDR1 SGHVS and CDR2 FQNEAQ come from the germline V gene.

By share of the sample, this clonotype is medium-sized. The rearrangement uses TRBV6-5 and TRBJ1-1; D remains ambiguous. Germline V CDR1 and CDR2: MNHEY, SVGAGI. Between the trimmed V and J ends, which lost 7 bases and 0 bases, there was a span of 6 bases. The CDR3 loop spans 12 amino acids. In DNA form, the CDR3 reads TGTGCCAGCATAACCATGAACACTGAAGCTTTCTTT. As protein: CASITMNTEAFF.

This clonotype was counted many times. The J gene is TRBJ1-5, the V gene TRBV27; D remains unclear. The V and J ends lost 5 bases and 0 bases respectively, with 14 bases between them. From germline, CDR1 is MNHEY and CDR2 SMNVEV (reference sequence). The CDR3 loop spans 16 amino acids. The CDR3 region has the DNA TGTGCCAGCAGTCCCCTCGGTGGCTATAGCAATCAGCCCCAGCATTTT. Its protein is CASSPLGGYSNQPQHF.

On this clonotype itself: This may stem from a read error, because a much larger clone lies one nucleotide away. The V gene is TRBV2, the J gene TRBJ2-7; 9 bases are a match to TRBD1. The CDR3 is made up of 13 amino acids. Germline V lookup: CDR1 SNHLY, CDR2 FYNNEI. CDR3 in amino acids: CSSRGTGYHEQYF. Written as DNA, the CDR3 is TGTTCCAGCAGGGGGACAGGGTACCACGAGCAGTACTTC.

This clonotype was recorded many times. The chain is built from TRBV12-3 or TRBV12-4 and TRBJ2-5, with a tentative D call TRBD2 (5 bases). Trimming removed 2 bases at V and 4 bases at J, with 17 bases between. This CDR3 is built from 16 residues. The CDR3 loop is CASSLTSGGPGETQYF. CDR3 coding DNA: TGTGCCAGCAGTTTAACCTCCGGCGGGCCCGGAGAGACCCAGTACTTC.

This clonotype was recorded many times. The V and J genes are TRBV27 and TRBJ1-3; no definite D call. V lost 2 bases, J lost 0 bases, and 5 bases lay in between. CDR1 is MNHEY and CDR2 is SMNVEV in the germline V gene (reference sequence). The CDR3 extends over 14 amino acids. Here the CDR3 reads CASSLRPSGNTIYF. The DNA for the CDR3 is TGTGCCAGCAGTTTAAGGCCCTCTGGAAACACCATATATTTT.

This clonotype was detected many times. The chain carries TRBV7-6 and TRBJ2-2; TRBD2 might be the D (5 bases). Germline CDR1 reads SGHVS; CDR2 reads FNYEAQ. With 2 bases removed from V and 1 base from J, the gap between germline ends came to 11 bases. CDR3 length: 16 residues. The CDR3 DNA follows: TGTGCCAGCAGCTTAACTAGGACGGGGAACACCGGGGAGCTGTTTTTT. Amino acid sequence: CASSLTRTGNTGELFF.

At least ten counts were recorded for this clonotype. CDR3 DNA: TGCGCCAGCAGGGACAGTTTCTACGAGCAGTACTTC. Its protein product is CASRDSFYEQYF. The chain has TRBV5-1 and TRBJ2-7; D may be TRBD1 (6 bases). Germline CDR1 SGHRS, CDR2 YFSETQ. The ends were cut back, 5 bases at V and 3 bases at J, with 9 bases in the middle. The CDR3 has 12 residues. The full variable domain, with the rest looked up from reference TRBV5-1 and TRBJ2-7, is KAGVTQTPRYLIKTRGQQVTLSCSPISGHRSVSWYQQTPGQGLQFLFEYFSETQRNKGNFPGRFSGRQFSNSRSEMNVSTLELGDSALYLCASRDSFYEQYFGPGTRLTVT.

This clonotype showed up many times. The chain employs TRBV7-2 and TRBJ2-7; TRBD1 agrees at 9 bases. The CDR3 has 16 residues. The ends lost 5 bases at V and 1 base at J; junction bases unmatched: 9. From germline, CDR1 is SGHTA and CDR2 FQGNSA. This CDR3 is CASSPRPGTGSYEQYF. CDR3 nucleotides: TGTGCCAGCAGCCCCCGCCCCGGGACAGGGTCCTACGAGCAGTACTTC.

The sample holds many counts of this clonotype. CDR3 sequence (DNA): TGTGCCAGCAGTGAAGCCCAACATCAGCCCCAGCATTTT. This sequence encodes CASSEAQHQPQHF. The chain uses TRBV6-1 and TRBJ1-5; no clear D gene. CDR1 is MNHNS and CDR2 is SASEGT in the germline V gene. The CDR3 totals 13 residues. Deletions cut 0 bases from V and 5 bases from J, with 5 bases between.

This clonotype was seen more than once but under ten times. A junction boundary mismatches the germline segment, possibly from a read error. The V call is TRBV10-3, the J call TRBJ1-2; 8 bases map to TRBD1. Germline V lookup: CDR1 ENHRY, CDR2 SYGVKD. This CDR3 comprises 13 residues. CDR3 residues: CATSPQGAGGYTF. The CDR3, as DNA: TGTGCCACCAGTCCTCAGGGGGCGGGTGGCTACACCTTC.

The V call is TRBV12-3 or TRBV12-4, the J call TRBJ2-7, with a tentative D call TRBD1 (6 bases). V was trimmed by 4 bases and J by 3 bases, leaving 13 bases between them. This CDR3 comprises 14 residues. CDR3 protein: CASSSTGLNYEQYF. The CDR3 DNA reads TGTGCCAGCAGTTCAACAGGGTTGAACTACGAGCAGTACTTC.

Points on this clonotype: Possible read error: a much larger clone is one base away. This chain links TRBV6-2 or TRBV6-3 with TRBJ1-2; D remains ambiguous. CDR3 length: 15 amino acids. The germline V gene has CDR1 MNHEY and CDR2 SVGEGT. The CDR3 coding sequence is TGTGCCAGTTTCCGGGGATCCGCTCGCCCCTATGGCTACATCTTC. Its translation: CASFRGSARPYGYIF.

This chain joins TRBV4-1 and TRBJ1-1, with TRBD1 as a possible D gene (6 bases). Trimming removed 0 bases at V and 9 bases at J, with 11 bases between. The germline V gene encodes CDR1 MGHRA and CDR2 YSYEKL. This CDR3 has 13 residues. CDR3 residues: CASSQETGRKAFF. For the CDR3, the DNA is TGCGCCAGCAGCCAAGAAACAGGGCGAAAAGCTTTCTTT.

In regard to this clonotype: A read error may produce the germline difference seen at one junction end. CDR3 bases: TGTGCCAGCAGCCTAGTAGGAAACCACGATCAGTACTTC. Amino acid sequence: CASSLVGNHDQYF. This rearrangement joins TRBV11-2 to TRBJ2-7; unclear D gene. The CDR3 totals 13 residues. CDR1 is SGHAT and CDR2 is FQNNGV in the germline V gene.

This clonotype was counted only a few times. J is TRBJ1-5 and V is TRBV6-1; 10 nucleotides match TRBD1. The germline gives CDR1 MNHNS, CDR2 SASEGT. The CDR3 consists of 14 residues. The V and J ends lost 6 bases and 6 bases, in that order; junction bases with no gene match: 5. CDR3 coding DNA: TGTGCCAGCAGAGGGACAGGGGCAGGTCAGCCCCAGCATTTT. Translating gives CASRGTGAGQPQHF.